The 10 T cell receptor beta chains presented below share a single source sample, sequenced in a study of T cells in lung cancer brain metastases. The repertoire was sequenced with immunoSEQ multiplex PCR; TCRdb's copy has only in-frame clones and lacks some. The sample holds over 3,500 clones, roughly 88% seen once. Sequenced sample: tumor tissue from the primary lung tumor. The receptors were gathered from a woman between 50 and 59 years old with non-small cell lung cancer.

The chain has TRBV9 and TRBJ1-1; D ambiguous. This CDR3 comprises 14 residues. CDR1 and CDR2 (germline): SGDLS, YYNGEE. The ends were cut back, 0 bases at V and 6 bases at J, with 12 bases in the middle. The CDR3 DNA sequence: TGTGCCAGCAGCGTAGGGCAACTTGATGCTGAAGCTTTCTTT. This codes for CASSVGQLDAEAFF.

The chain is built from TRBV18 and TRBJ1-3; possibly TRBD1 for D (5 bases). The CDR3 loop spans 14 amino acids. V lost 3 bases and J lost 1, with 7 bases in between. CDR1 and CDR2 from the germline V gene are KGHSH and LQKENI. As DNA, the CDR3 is TGTGCCAGCTCACCGGGGGAGTCTGGAAACACCATATATTTT. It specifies CASSPGESGNTIYF.

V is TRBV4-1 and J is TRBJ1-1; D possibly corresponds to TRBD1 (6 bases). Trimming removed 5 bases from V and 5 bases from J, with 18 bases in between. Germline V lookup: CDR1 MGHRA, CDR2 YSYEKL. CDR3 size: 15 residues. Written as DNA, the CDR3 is TGCGCCAGCAGCTTTAAAAGGGGGTTAGAAACTGAAGCTTTCTTT. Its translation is CASSFKRGLETEAFF.

DNA for the CDR3: TGTGCCAGCAGCGTATCCGGGAAACTGGATACGCAGTATTTT. The encoded protein is CASSVSGKLDTQYF. V usage is TRBV9 and J usage is TRBJ2-3; TRBD2 might be the D (5 bases). In germline, CDR1 is SGDLS, CDR2 YYNGEE. This CDR3 spans 14 amino acids. Deletions cut 1 base from V and 6 bases from J, with 12 bases between.

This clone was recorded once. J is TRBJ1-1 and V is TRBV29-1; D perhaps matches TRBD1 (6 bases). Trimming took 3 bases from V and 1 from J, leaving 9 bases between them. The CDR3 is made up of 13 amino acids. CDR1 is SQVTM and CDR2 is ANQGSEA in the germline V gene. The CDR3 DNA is TGCAGCGTTGACGAGACAGGGAACACTGAAGCTTTCTTT. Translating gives CSVDETGNTEAFF. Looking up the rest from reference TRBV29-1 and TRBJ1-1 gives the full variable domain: SAVISQKPSRDICQRGTSLTIQCQVDSQVTMMFWYRQQPGQSLTLIATANQGSEATYESGFVIDKFPISRPNLTFSTLTVSNMSPEDSSIYLCSVDETGNTEAFFGQGTRLTVV.

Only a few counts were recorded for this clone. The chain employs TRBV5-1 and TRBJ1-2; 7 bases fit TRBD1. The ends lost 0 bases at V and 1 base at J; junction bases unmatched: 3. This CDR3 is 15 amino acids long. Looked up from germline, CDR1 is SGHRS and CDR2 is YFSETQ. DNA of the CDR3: TGCGCCAGCAGCTTGGCCGGGACAGATAACTATGGCTACACCTTC. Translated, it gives CASSLAGTDNYGYTF.

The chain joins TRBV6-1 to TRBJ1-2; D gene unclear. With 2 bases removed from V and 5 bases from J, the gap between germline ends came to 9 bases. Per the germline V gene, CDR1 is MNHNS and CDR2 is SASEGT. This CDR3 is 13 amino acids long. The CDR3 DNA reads TGTGCCAGCAGTGAATCTGGGCCGTATGGCTACACCTTC. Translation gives CASSESGPYGYTF.

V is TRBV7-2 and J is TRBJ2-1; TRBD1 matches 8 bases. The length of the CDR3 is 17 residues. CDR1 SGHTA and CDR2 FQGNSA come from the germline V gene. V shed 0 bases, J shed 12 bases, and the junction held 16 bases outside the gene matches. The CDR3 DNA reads TGTGCCAGCAGCTTAGCGCATTTGGGGACAGGCTTTCATGGGCAGTTCTTC. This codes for CASSLAHLGTGFHGQFF. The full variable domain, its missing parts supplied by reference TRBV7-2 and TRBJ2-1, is GAGVSQSPSNKVTEKGKDVELRCDPISGHTALYWYRQSLGQGLEFLIYFQGNSAPDKSGLPSDRFSAERTGGSVSTLTIQRTQQEDSAVYLCASSLAHLGTGFHGQFFGPGTRLTVL.

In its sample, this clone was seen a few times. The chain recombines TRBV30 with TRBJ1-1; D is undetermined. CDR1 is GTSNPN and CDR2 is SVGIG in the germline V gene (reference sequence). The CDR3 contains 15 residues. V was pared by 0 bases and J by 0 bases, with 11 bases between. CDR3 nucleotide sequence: TGTGCCTGGAGTGTTTTCGCAAGTATGAACACTGAAGCTTTCTTT. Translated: CAWSVFASMNTEAFF.

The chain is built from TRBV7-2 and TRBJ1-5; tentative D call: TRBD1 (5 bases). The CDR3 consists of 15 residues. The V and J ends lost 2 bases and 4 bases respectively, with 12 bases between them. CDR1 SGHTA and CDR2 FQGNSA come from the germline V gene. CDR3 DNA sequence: TGTGCCAGCAGCTTAAGGCAGGGCGGAAATCAGCCCCAGCATTTT. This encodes CASSLRQGGNQPQHF.